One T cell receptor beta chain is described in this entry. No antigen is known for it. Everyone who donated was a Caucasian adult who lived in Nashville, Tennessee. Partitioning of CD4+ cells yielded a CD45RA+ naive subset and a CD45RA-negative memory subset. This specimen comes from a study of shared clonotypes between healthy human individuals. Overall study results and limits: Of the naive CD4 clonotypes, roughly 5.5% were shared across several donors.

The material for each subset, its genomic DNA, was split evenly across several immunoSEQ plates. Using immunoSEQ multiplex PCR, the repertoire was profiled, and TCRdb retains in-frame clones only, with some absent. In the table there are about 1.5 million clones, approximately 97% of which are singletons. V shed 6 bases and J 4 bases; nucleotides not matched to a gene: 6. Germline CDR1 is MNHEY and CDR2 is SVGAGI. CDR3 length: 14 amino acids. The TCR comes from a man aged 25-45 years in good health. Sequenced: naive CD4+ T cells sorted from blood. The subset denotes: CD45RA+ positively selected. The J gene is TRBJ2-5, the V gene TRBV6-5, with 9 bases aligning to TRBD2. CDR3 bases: TGTGCCAGCAGATTAGCGGGAGTTGGAGAGACCCAGTACTTC. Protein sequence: CASRLAGVGETQYF.